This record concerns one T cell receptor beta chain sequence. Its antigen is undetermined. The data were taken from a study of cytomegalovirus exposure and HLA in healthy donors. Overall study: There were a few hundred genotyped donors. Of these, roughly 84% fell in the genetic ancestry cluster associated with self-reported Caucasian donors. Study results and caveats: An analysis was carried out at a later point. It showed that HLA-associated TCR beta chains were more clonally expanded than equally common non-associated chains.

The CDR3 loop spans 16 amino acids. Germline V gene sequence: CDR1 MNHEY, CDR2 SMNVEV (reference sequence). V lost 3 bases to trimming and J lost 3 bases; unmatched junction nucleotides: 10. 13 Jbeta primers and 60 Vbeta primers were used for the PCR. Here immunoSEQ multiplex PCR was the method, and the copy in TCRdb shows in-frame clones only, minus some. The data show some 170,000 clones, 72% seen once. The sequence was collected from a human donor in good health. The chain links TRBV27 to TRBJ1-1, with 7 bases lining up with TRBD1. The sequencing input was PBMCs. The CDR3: CASSFSVRGRHTEAFF. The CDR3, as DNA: TGTGCCAGCAGTTTTAGTGTCAGGGGGAGGCACACTGAAGCTTTCTTT.